Sequencing of this T cell receptor beta chain was carried out in a study of T cell clonality in common variable immunodeficiency. Study-wide findings and caveats: Repertoire-complication correlations in CVID were limited by patient heterogeneity.

In germline, CDR1 is SGHVS, CDR2 FNYEAQ. V lost 1 base and J lost 2; bases outside the gene matches: 7. The CDR3 length is 16 residues. The protocol was immunoSEQ multiplex PCR, while the TCRdb copy is restricted to in-frame clones and leaves out a portion. The sample contains about 30,000 clones, none of them singletons. This clone was detected ten times or more. Antigen: not known. The CDR3 extends 3 residues past the end of the read, so its final part is completed from the germline J gene. Sequenced input: peripheral blood mononuclear cells. The TCR originated in a person aged 18 to 75 in good health. The V gene is TRBV7-6, the J gene TRBJ2-7; 8 bases map to TRBD2. The sequenced part of the CDR3 DNA is TGTGCCAGCAGCTTAGGGGTCCTAGCGGGCCCCTACGAG. Encoded protein: CASSLGVLAGPYE. The CDR3 as a whole reads CASSLGVLAGPYEQYF.